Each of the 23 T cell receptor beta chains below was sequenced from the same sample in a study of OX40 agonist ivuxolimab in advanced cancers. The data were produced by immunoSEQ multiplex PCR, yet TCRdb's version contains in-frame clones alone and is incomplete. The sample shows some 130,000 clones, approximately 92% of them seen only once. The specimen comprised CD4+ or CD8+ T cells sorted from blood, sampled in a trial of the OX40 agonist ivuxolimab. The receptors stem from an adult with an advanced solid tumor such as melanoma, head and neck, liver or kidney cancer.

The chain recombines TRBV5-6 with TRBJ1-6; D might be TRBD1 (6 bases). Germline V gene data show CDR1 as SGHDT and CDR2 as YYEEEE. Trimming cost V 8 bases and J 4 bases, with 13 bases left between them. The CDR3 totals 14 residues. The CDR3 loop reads CASRAGTYNSPLHF. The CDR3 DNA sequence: TGTGCCAGTAGGGCGGGGACATATAATTCACCCCTCCACTTT.

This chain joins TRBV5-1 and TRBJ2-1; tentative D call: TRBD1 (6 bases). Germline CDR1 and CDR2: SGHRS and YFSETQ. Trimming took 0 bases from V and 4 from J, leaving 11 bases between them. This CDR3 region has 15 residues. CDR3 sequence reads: CASSLGTGKYNEQFF. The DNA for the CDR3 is TGCGCCAGCAGCTTGGGTACAGGGAAATACAATGAGCAGTTCTTC.

CDR3 in amino acids: CASSLQGYSPLHF. DNA for the CDR3: TGTGCCAGCAGTTTACAGGGCTATTCACCCCTCCACTTT. The rearrangement uses TRBV5-6 and TRBJ1-6; possibly TRBD1 for D (6 bases). This CDR3 region has 13 residues. Germline loops: CDR1 SGHDT, CDR2 YYEEEE. Trimming shortened V by 5 bases and J by 8 bases, and 11 bases separated the two germline ends.

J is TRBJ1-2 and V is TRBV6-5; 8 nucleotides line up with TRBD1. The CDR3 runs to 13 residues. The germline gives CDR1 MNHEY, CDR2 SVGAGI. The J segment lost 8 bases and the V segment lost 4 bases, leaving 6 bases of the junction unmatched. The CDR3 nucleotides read TGTGCCAGCAGTTCCGACAGGGGTAAAGGCTACACCTTC. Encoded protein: CASSSDRGKGYTF.

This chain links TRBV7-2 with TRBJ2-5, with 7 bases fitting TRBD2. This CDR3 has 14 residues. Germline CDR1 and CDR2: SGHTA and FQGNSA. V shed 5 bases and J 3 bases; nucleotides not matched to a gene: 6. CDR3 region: CASSPTSVEETQYF. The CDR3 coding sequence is TGTGCCAGCAGCCCCACTAGCGTTGAAGAGACCCAGTACTTC.

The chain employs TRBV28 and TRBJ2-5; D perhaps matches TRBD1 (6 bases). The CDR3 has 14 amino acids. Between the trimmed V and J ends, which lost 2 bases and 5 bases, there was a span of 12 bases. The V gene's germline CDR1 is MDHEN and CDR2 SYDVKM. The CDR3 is CASSLNAGVETQYF. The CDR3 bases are TGTGCCAGCAGTTTAAATGCAGGGGTTGAGACCCAGTACTTC.

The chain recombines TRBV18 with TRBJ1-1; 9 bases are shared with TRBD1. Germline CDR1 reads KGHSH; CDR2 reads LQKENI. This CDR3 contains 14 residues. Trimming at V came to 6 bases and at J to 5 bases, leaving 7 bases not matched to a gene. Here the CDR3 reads CASSTDRGGTEAFF. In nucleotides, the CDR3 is TGTGCCAGCTCCACGGACAGGGGAGGGACTGAAGCTTTCTTT.

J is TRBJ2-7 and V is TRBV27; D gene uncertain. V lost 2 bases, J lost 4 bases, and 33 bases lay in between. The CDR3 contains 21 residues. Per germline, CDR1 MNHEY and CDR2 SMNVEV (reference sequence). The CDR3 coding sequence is TGTGCCAGCAGTTTAATCCAATGGCGGCGCCTCGGGCCTCAAAACCGTTACGAGCAGTACTTC. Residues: CASSLIQWRRLGPQNRYEQYF.

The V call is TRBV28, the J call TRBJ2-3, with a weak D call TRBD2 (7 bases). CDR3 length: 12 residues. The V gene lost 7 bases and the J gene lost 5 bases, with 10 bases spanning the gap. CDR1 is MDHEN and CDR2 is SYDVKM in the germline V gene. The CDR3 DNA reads TGTGCCAGCATGGGGGGGCTAGATACGCAGTATTTT. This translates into CASMGGLDTQYF.

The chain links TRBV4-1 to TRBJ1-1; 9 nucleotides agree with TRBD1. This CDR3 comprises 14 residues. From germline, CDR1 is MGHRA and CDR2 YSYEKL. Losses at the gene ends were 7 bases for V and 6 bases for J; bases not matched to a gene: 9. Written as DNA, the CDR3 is TGCGCCAGCACCGCTACAGGGGGCAGGTCTGAAGCTTTCTTT. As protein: CASTATGGRSEAFF.

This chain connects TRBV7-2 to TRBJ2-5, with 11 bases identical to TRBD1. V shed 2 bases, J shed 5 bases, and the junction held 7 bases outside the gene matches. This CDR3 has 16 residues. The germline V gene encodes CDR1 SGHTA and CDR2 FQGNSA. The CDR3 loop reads CASSLNGQGAVETQYF. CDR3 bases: TGTGCCAGCAGCTTAAACGGACAGGGGGCTGTCGAGACCCAGTACTTC.

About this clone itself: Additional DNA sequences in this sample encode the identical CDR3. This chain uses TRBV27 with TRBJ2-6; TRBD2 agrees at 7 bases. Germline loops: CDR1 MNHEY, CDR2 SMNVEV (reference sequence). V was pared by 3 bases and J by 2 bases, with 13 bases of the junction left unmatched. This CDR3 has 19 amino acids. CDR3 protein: CASSLRGGGGFAGANVLTF. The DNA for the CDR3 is TGTGCCAGCAGTTTGCGGGGCGGGGGAGGGTTTGCTGGGGCCAACGTCCTGACTTTC.

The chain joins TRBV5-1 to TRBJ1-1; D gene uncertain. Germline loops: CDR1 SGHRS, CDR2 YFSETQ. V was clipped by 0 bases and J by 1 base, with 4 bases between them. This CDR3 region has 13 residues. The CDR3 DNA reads TGCGCCAGCAGCTTGGGAGCGAACACTGAAGCTTTCTTT. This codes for CASSLGANTEAFF.

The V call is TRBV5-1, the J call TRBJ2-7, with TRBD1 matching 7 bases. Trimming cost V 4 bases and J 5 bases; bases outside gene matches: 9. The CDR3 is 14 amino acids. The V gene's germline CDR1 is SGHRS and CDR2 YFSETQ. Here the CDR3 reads CASSPLNGQDEQYF. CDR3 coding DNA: TGCGCCAGCAGCCCATTAAATGGACAGGACGAGCAGTACTTC.

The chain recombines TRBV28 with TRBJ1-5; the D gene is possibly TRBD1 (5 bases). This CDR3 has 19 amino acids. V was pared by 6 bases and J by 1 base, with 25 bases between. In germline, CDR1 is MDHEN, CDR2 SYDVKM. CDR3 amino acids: CASRKLALARASSNQPQHF. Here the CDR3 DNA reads TGTGCCAGCAGAAAATTAGCCTTGGCCAGGGCATCCAGCAATCAGCCCCAGCATTTT.

The CDR3 loop reads CASTGISSGNTIYF. The CDR3 nucleotides read TGTGCCAGCACGGGCATTAGCTCTGGAAACACCATATATTTT. The chain couples TRBV6-1 to TRBJ1-3; D unresolved. The germline V gene encodes CDR1 MNHNS and CDR2 SASEGT. Trimming removed 7 bases from V and 0 bases from J, with 10 bases in between. The CDR3 sequence is 14 residues long.

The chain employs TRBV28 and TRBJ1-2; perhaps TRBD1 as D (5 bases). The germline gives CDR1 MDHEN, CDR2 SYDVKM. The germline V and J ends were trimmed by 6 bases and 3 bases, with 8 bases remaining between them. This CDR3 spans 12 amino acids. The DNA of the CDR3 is TGTGCCAGCAGCTCGACAGACTATGGCTACACCTTC. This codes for CASSSTDYGYTF.

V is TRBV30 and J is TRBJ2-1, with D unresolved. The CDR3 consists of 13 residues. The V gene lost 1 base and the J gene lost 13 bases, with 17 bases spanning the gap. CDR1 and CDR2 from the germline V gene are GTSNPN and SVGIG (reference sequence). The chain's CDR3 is CAWSELPGSGQFF. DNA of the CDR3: TGTGCCTGGAGTGAACTGCCGGGTTCCGGTCAGTTCTTC.

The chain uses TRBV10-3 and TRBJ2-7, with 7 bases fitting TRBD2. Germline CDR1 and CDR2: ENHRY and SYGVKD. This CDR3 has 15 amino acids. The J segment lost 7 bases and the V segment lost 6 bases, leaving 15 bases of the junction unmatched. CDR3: CAISASGSPLGEQYF. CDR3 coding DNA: TGTGCCATCAGCGCTAGCGGCTCCCCCCTAGGTGAGCAGTACTTC.

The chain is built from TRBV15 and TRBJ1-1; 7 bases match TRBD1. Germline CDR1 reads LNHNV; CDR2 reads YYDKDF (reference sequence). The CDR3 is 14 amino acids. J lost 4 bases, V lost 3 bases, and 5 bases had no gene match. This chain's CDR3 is CATSRGTGATEAFF. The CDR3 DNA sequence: TGTGCCACCAGCAGGGGAACAGGGGCCACTGAAGCTTTCTTT. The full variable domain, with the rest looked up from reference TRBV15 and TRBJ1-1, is DAMVIQNPRYQVTQFGKPVTLSCSQTLNHNVMYWYQQKSSQAPKLLFHYYDKDFNNEADTPDNFQSRRPNTSFCFLDIRSPGLGDTAMYLCATSRGTGATEAFFGQGTRLTVV.

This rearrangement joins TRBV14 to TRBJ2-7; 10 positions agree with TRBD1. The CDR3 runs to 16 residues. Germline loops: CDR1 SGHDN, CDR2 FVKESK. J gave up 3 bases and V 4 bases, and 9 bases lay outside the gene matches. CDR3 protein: CASSLRVGDRGYEQYF. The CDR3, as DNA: TGTGCCAGCAGCCTACGCGTCGGGGACAGGGGCTACGAGCAGTACTTC.

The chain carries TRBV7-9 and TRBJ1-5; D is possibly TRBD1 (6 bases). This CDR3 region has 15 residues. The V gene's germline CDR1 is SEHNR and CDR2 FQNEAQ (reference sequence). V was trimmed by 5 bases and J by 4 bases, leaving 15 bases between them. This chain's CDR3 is CASSPQQGSNQPQHF. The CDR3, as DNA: TGTGCCAGCAGCCCCCAACAGGGAAGTAATCAGCCCCAGCATTTT.

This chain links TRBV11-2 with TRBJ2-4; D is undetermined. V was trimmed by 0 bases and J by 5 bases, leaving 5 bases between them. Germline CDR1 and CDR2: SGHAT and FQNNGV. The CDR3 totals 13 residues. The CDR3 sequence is CASSLDRENIQYF. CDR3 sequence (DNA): TGTGCCAGCAGCTTAGATAGAGAAAACATTCAGTACTTC.